This is a list of T cell receptor beta chains from one sample in a study of T cell responses to AZD1222 COVID-19 vaccine. Here immunoSEQ multiplex PCR was the method, and the copy in TCRdb shows in-frame clones only, minus some. The data show 110,000 or so clones, with around nine tenths seen just once and approximately 12% held by the top ten. The sequencing used peripheral blood, collected on day 0 of AZD1222 vaccination. The receptors were gathered from an adult in good health. CDR3s include the opening cysteine and the closing phenylalanine or tryptophan. Each record gives: D gene, J gene, V gene, clone size, CDR3 protein, CDR3 DNA. D genes are given only for firm matches. Clone size is stated in some rows and not others, as once, few, many or a class when expanded.

d_gene: TRBD1; j_gene: TRBJ2-1; v_gene: TRBV11-2; abundance: NA; CDR3aa: CASSPDRGLAYNEQFF; CDR3nt: TGTGCCAGCAGCCCGGACAGGGGGCTCGCCTACAATGAGCAGTTCTTC
d_gene: TRBD2; j_gene: TRBJ2-3; v_gene: TRBV9; abundance: once; CDR3aa: CASSVEGSGRATDTQYF; CDR3nt: TGTGCCAGCAGCGTAGAAGGTAGCGGGAGGGCGACAGATACGCAGTATTTT
d_gene: TRBD1; j_gene: TRBJ2-1; v_gene: TRBV28; abundance: NA; CDR3aa: CASNRGFYNEQFF; CDR3nt: TGTGCCAGCAACAGGGGGTTCTACAATGAGCAGTTCTTC
d_gene: NA; j_gene: TRBJ2-2; v_gene: TRBV27; abundance: NA; CDR3aa: CASSLDRGYTGELFF; CDR3nt: TGTGCCAGCAGTTTAGACCGGGGTTACACCGGGGAGCTGTTTTTT
d_gene: TRBD1; j_gene: TRBJ1-3; v_gene: TRBV7-7; abundance: NA; CDR3aa: CASSFWDRSDYSGNTIYF; CDR3nt: TGTGCTAGCAGCTTCTGGGACAGATCCGATTACTCTGGAAACACCATATATTTT
d_gene: NA; j_gene: TRBJ2-3; v_gene: TRBV11-2; abundance: NA; CDR3aa: CASSLIVQMVSTDTQYF; CDR3nt: TGTGCCAGCAGCTTAATCGTACAGATGGTTAGCACAGATACGCAGTATTTT
d_gene: TRBD1; j_gene: TRBJ1-3; v_gene: TRBV15; abundance: NA; CDR3aa: CATSMTGTAAVSGNTIYF; CDR3nt: TGTGCCACCAGCATGACCGGGACAGCCGCCGTCTCTGGAAACACCATATATTTT
d_gene: NA; j_gene: TRBJ2-1; v_gene: TRBV6-6; abundance: NA; CDR3aa: CASSQPLGYNEQFF; CDR3nt: TGTGCCAGCAGCCAGCCCCTTGGGTACAATGAGCAGTTCTTC
d_gene: NA; j_gene: TRBJ2-3; v_gene: TRBV4-3; abundance: NA; CDR3aa: CASSQEPTDTQYF; CDR3nt: TGCGCCAGCAGCCAAGAACCTACAGATACGCAGTATTTT
d_gene: NA; j_gene: TRBJ1-6; v_gene: TRBV3-1/TRBV3-2; abundance: NA; CDR3aa: CASSQDPGPYSPLHF; CDR3nt: TGTGCCAGCAGCCAAGACCCAGGGCCTTATTCACCCCTCCACTTT
d_gene: NA; j_gene: TRBJ2-6; v_gene: TRBV19; abundance: NA; CDR3aa: CATRWSGANVLTF; CDR3nt: TGTGCCACCAGGTGGTCTGGGGCCAACGTCCTGACTTTC
d_gene: TRBD1; j_gene: TRBJ2-1; v_gene: TRBV6-2/TRBV6-3; abundance: NA; CDR3aa: CASSKLGGVHNEQFF; CDR3nt: TGTGCCAGCAGCAAGCTAGGGGGCGTCCACAATGAGCAGTTCTTC
d_gene: TRBD1; j_gene: TRBJ2-3; v_gene: TRBV19; abundance: NA; CDR3aa: CASSNGDRGLSTDTQYF; CDR3nt: TGTGCCAGTAGCAACGGGGACAGGGGACTTAGCACAGATACGCAGTATTTT
d_gene: TRBD1; j_gene: TRBJ2-7; v_gene: TRBV7-2; abundance: NA; CDR3aa: CASSLVGQGTYEQYF; CDR3nt: TGTGCCAGCAGCTTAGTCGGACAGGGAACCTACGAGCAGTACTTC
d_gene: TRBD1; j_gene: TRBJ1-1; v_gene: TRBV7-9; abundance: NA; CDR3aa: CASSLFTGDTEAFF; CDR3nt: TGTGCCAGCAGCCTTTTCACAGGGGATACTGAAGCTTTCTTT
d_gene: NA; j_gene: TRBJ1-5; v_gene: TRBV2; abundance: NA; CDR3aa: CASSAQENNQPQHF; CDR3nt: TGTGCCAGCAGTGCACAGGAGAACAATCAGCCCCAGCATTTT
d_gene: NA; j_gene: TRBJ2-6; v_gene: TRBV12-5; abundance: NA; CDR3aa: CASGLGDINSGANVLTF; CDR3nt: TGTGCTAGTGGTTTGGGGGACATCAACTCTGGGGCCAACGTCCTGACTTTC
d_gene: NA; j_gene: TRBJ1-3; v_gene: TRBV5-5; abundance: NA; CDR3aa: CASSLTRGTTIYF; CDR3nt: TGTGCCAGCAGCCTTACTAGGGGGACCACCATATATTTT
d_gene: NA; j_gene: TRBJ1-1; v_gene: TRBV6-1; abundance: NA; CDR3aa: CASSEVGQAFF; CDR3nt: TGTGCCAGCAGTGAAGTAGGACAAGCTTTCTTT
d_gene: NA; j_gene: TRBJ2-7; v_gene: TRBV9; abundance: NA; CDR3aa: CASSVETGAYEQYF; CDR3nt: TGTGCCAGCAGCGTAGAAACTGGAGCCTACGAGCAGTACTTC
d_gene: NA; j_gene: TRBJ2-1; v_gene: TRBV6-5; abundance: NA; CDR3aa: CASSPGGSANEQFF; CDR3nt: TGTGCCAGCAGTCCTGGGGGGAGCGCGAATGAGCAGTTCTTC
d_gene: TRBD2; j_gene: TRBJ2-5; v_gene: TRBV6-5; abundance: NA; CDR3aa: CASSRSGSETQYF; CDR3nt: TGTGCCAGCAGCCGTAGCGGGAGTGAGACCCAGTACTTC
d_gene: NA; j_gene: TRBJ2-3; v_gene: TRBV10-2; abundance: NA; CDR3aa: CASSFGPDTQYF; CDR3nt: TGCGCCAGCAGTTTCGGACCAGATACGCAGTATTTT
d_gene: NA; j_gene: TRBJ2-7; v_gene: TRBV28; abundance: NA; CDR3aa: CASSSDRDMIYEQYF; CDR3nt: TGTGCCAGCAGTTCAGACCGGGACATGATCTACGAGCAGTACTTC
d_gene: TRBD2; j_gene: TRBJ2-7; v_gene: TRBV7-2; abundance: once; CDR3aa: CASSGLAAYEQYF; CDR3nt: TGTGCCAGCAGCGGACTAGCGGCCTACGAGCAGTACTTC
d_gene: NA; j_gene: TRBJ2-2; v_gene: TRBV14; abundance: NA; CDR3aa: CASSQDRFGGANTGELFF; CDR3nt: TGTGCCAGCAGCCAAGATCGGTTCGGCGGAGCGAACACCGGGGAGCTGTTTTTT
d_gene: NA; j_gene: TRBJ1-6; v_gene: TRBV21-1; abundance: NA; CDR3aa: CASSKSGIYSPLHF; CDR3nt: TGTGCCAGCAGCAAAAGCGGCATATATTCACCCCTCCACTTT
d_gene: NA; j_gene: TRBJ1-3; v_gene: TRBV5-8; abundance: NA; CDR3aa: CASSVNTIYF; CDR3nt: TGTGCCAGCAGCGTAAACACCATATATTTT
d_gene: NA; j_gene: TRBJ2-7; v_gene: TRBV27; abundance: NA; CDR3aa: CASQASRGPYEQYF; CDR3nt: TGTGCCAGTCAGGCGAGCAGGGGCCCCTACGAGCAGTACTTC
d_gene: TRBD1; j_gene: TRBJ2-1; v_gene: TRBV12-3/TRBV12-4; abundance: NA; CDR3aa: CASSQGTGRKQFF; CDR3nt: TGTGCCAGCAGTCAAGGGACAGGGCGAAAGCAGTTCTTC
d_gene: NA; j_gene: TRBJ2-7; v_gene: TRBV7-2; abundance: NA; CDR3aa: CASSLVSRYEQYF; CDR3nt: TGTGCCAGCAGCTTAGTTTCCAGATACGAGCAGTACTTC
d_gene: TRBD2; j_gene: TRBJ2-1; v_gene: TRBV24-1; abundance: NA; CDR3aa: CATSEPGLAKPEQFF; CDR3nt: TGTGCCACCAGTGAACCCGGACTAGCGAAGCCTGAGCAGTTCTTC
d_gene: NA; j_gene: TRBJ1-1; v_gene: TRBV28; abundance: NA; CDR3aa: CASSLVKGNPEAFF; CDR3nt: TGTGCCAGCAGTTTAGTAAAGGGGAATCCTGAAGCTTTCTTT
d_gene: TRBD2; j_gene: TRBJ2-7; v_gene: TRBV28; abundance: NA; CDR3aa: CASSLGGTNLRYEQYF; CDR3nt: TGTGCCAGCAGTTTGGGCGGGACTAACCTTAGATACGAGCAGTACTTC
d_gene: NA; j_gene: TRBJ1-2; v_gene: TRBV3-1/TRBV3-2; abundance: NA; CDR3aa: CASSHPRGGGTLNYGYTF; CDR3nt: TGTGCCAGCAGCCACCCCAGAGGGGGGGGGACTCTTAACTATGGCTACACCTTC
d_gene: NA; j_gene: TRBJ2-1; v_gene: TRBV7-9; abundance: NA; CDR3aa: CASSLMASYNEQFF; CDR3nt: TGTGCCAGCAGCCTCATGGCCTCCTACAATGAGCAGTTCTTC
d_gene: TRBD2; j_gene: TRBJ2-7; v_gene: TRBV30; abundance: NA; CDR3aa: CAWAGTSGYYEQYF; CDR3nt: TGTGCCTGGGCCGGGACTAGCGGATATTACGAGCAGTACTTC
d_gene: NA; j_gene: TRBJ1-1; v_gene: TRBV28; abundance: NA; CDR3aa: CASSLLLAGEAFF; CDR3nt: TGTGCCAGCAGTTTACTCTTGGCAGGAGAAGCTTTCTTT
d_gene: TRBD2; j_gene: TRBJ2-2; v_gene: TRBV5-1; abundance: NA; CDR3aa: CASSLVAGGQAGELFF; CDR3nt: TGCGCCAGCAGCTTGGTAGCGGGAGGACAGGCCGGGGAGCTGTTTTTT
d_gene: TRBD1; j_gene: TRBJ2-2; v_gene: TRBV5-4; abundance: once; CDR3aa: CASTYRQGYTGELFF; CDR3nt: TGTGCCAGCACCTATAGACAGGGGTACACCGGGGAGCTGTTTTTT
d_gene: NA; j_gene: TRBJ1-5; v_gene: TRBV6-6; abundance: NA; CDR3aa: CASSRGVGEGNQPQHF; CDR3nt: TGTGCCAGCAGCCGGGGCGTGGGGGAGGGTAATCAGCCCCAGCATTTT
d_gene: NA; j_gene: TRBJ1-3; v_gene: TRBV9; abundance: NA; CDR3aa: CASSVGGVGNTIYF; CDR3nt: TGTGCCAGCAGCGTAGGGGGGGTAGGAAACACCATATATTTT
d_gene: TRBD1; j_gene: TRBJ2-7; v_gene: TRBV4-1; abundance: NA; CDR3aa: CASSPGQGWPSYEQYF; CDR3nt: TGCGCCAGCAGCCCCGGACAGGGATGGCCTTCCTACGAGCAGTACTTC